One T cell receptor beta chain is described in this entry. The entry originates in a study of T cells in women clearing cervical HPV infection. As for the study in general: Control women cleared a single incident HPV16 infection within 12 months. Controls gave blood once infection was undetectable; cases at lesion identification.

Average input was roughly 1,200 ng genomic DNA for immunoSEQ TCR beta CDR3 amplification. This table comes from immunoSEQ multiplex PCR, and its TCRdb copy is limited to in-frame clones, with some not included. Listed are 30,000 to 35,000 clones; 7.5% to 9.5% falls within the top ten. Dot-blot hybridization genotyped cervical HPV amplified with MY09/MY11 PCR. The sample consisted of blood buffy coat. This receptor was obtained from a woman between 18 and 69 years old with a cervical HPV16 infection that either progressed to CIN3+ or cleared (not recorded which).

The DNA read from the CDR3 is TGTGCCAGCAGCGTAGCGCCTAACCAAGAGACC. Protein product: CASSVAPNQET. The full CDR3 reads CASSVAPNQETQYF. The chain couples TRBV9 to TRBJ2-5; D unclear. Read data end 3 residues before the CDR3 end; the end is taken from the germline J gene. The germline V and J ends were trimmed by 0 bases and 0 bases, with 6 bases remaining between them. This CDR3 is 14 amino acids long. Per germline, CDR1 SGDLS and CDR2 YYNGEE.